This T cell receptor beta chain was recorded in a study of shared clonotypes between healthy human individuals. Study summary: Every donor yielded three CD4 naive, three CD4 memory, two CD8 naive and one CD8 memory plate. Study findings and constraints: Relative to clonotypes present in all four donors, those not shared had lower generation probabilities. On the whole, naive subsets had larger estimated richness than memory subsets had.

A word on this clone: Its cognate antigen is unknown.

CDR3 size: 14 residues. With 5 bases removed from V and 0 bases from J, the gap between germline ends came to 11 bases. The germline gives CDR1 MNHEY, CDR2 SMNVEV (reference sequence). Naive CD8 cells comprised CD45RO-negative, CCR7-positively selected cells, excluding terminally differentiated effector memory CD45RA+ cells. Using 200 ng DNA, some 30,000 T cell genomes, the sorted-subset replicate PCRs were run. Only in-frame clones appear in the TCRdb table, and some are missing; sequencing was by immunoSEQ multiplex PCR. Among hundreds of thousands of clones listed, roughly 98% were seen once. V usage is TRBV27 and J usage is TRBJ2-7; D remains ambiguous. The TCR was taken from a young man in good health. The sequenced material came from naive CD8+ T cells sorted from blood. Here the CDR3 DNA reads TGTGCCAGCAGTATGGGTCGCCGCTCCTACGAGCAGTACTTC. It specifies CASSMGRRSYEQYF.